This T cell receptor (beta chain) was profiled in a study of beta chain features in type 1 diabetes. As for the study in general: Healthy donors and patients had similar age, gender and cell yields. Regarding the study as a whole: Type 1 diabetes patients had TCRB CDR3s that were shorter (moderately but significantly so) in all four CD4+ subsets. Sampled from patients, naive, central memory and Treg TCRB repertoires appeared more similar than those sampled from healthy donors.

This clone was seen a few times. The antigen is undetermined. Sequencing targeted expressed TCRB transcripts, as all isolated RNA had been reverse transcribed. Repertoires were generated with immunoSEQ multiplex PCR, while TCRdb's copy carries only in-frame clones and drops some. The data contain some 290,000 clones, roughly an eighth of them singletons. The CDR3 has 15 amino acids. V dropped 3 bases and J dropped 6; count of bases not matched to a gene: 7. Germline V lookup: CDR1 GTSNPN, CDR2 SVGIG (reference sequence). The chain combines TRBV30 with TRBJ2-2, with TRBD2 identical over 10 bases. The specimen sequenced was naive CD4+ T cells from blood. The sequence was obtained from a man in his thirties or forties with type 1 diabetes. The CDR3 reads CAWRIAGGPPGELFF. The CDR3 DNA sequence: TGTGCCTGGAGGATAGCGGGAGGCCCGCCCGGGGAGCTGTTTTTT.